The text below deals with one T cell receptor (beta chain). The sample comes from a study of blood T cell repertoires in COVID-19. CDR3 length equals 15 residues. Germline CDR1 GTSNPN, CDR2 SVGIG (reference sequence). Trimming cost V 0 bases and J 0 bases, with 6 bases left between them. Produced via immunoSEQ multiplex PCR; TCRdb's table is partial and in-frame only. The sample includes 200,000 to 250,000 clones, 85% to 90% of them seen just once. The sample comprised PBMCs or T cells enriched from blood (not recorded which). This rearrangement joins TRBV30 to TRBJ2-6; D remains unclear. The TCR comes from a woman in her fifties or sixties with acute COVID-19. The CDR3 DNA follows: TGTGCCTGGAGTGTTAGCTTCTCTGGGGCCAACGTCCTGACTTTC. It is translated as CAWSVSFSGANVLTF.